The clone carrying this TCR beta chain was counted a few times. Its antigen is unidentified. Patients aged 18 to 65 with hyperthyroidism were newly diagnosed, with duration under 2 months. This specimen comes from a study of T cells in Graves' hyperthyroidism and ophthalmopathy. Whole-study context: At the time of initial diagnosis and before any treatment, peripheral blood was collected. Study findings and constraints: Ophthalmopathy was model-predicted a median 6.5 months pre-onset. A model of 13 V-J features distinguished ophthalmopathy from stable hyperthyroidism.

Researchers amplified the TCR beta CDR3 regions from RNA transcripts. The primer set for the first-round RT-PCR of the TCR CDR3 was HTBI. TCRdb independently ran MiXCR on the multiplex PCR reads; one entry per CDR3 protein. There are roughly 300,000 distinct CDR3 sequences in the sample; approximately 13% occur only once, and 20% to 25% lies in the top ten. CDR1 is DFQATT and CDR2 is SNEGSKA in the germline V gene (reference sequence). The CDR3 contains 19 residues. V gave up 7 bases and J gave up 1 base; unmatched junction bases: 22. This receptor was identified in a woman aged 25 to 45 with Graves' hyperthyroidism. J is TRBJ2-5 and V is TRBV20-1, with 9 bases matching TRBD2. Specimen: blood. The CDR3 sequence is CSDGTSHACGQPGQETQYF. CDR3 coding DNA: TGCAGTGATGGGACTAGCCATGCATGCGGACAACCGGGCCAAGAGACCCAGTACTTC.